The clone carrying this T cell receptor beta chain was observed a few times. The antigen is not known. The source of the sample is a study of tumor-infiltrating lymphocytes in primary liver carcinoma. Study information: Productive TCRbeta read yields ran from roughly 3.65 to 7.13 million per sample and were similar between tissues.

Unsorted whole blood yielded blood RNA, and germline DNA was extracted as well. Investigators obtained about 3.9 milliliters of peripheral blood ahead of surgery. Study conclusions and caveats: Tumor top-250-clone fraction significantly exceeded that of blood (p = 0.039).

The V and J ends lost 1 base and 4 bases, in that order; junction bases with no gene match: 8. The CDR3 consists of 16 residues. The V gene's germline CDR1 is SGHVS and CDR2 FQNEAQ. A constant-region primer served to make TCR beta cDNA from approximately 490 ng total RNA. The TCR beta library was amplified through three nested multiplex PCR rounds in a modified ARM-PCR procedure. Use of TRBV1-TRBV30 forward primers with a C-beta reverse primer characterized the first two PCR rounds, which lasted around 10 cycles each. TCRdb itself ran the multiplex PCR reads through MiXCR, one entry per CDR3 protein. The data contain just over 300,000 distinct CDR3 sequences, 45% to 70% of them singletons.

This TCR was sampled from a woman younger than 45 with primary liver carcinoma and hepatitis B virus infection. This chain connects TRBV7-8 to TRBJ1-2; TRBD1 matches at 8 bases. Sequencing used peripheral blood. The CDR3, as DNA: TGTGCCAGCAGCTTAGGGGCAGGGGGCGCCGGCTATGGCTACACCTTC. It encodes CASSLGAGGAGYGYTF.